The 19 T cell receptor beta chains given below trace back to one sample, sequenced in a study of human T cells and chemical hapten exposure. TCRdb re-called the RACE reads with MiXCR, one entry per CDR3 protein. Of 84,000 or so distinct CDR3 sequences listed, 8% to 11% are singletons. The time point is: patch test 1, 2 weeks after DPC sensitization. Sample treatment: therapeutic diphenylcyclopropenone sensitization with weekly scalp DPC. The input for sequencing was whole blood, taken in connection with sensitization to the hapten diphenylcyclopropenone (DPC). The receptors come from a man aged 35-49 years with alopecia areata. Some clones in this sample may be carry-over from other donors' samples.

The rearrangement uses TRBV7-2 and TRBJ2-7, with TRBD1 matching over 10 bases. CDR3 size: 16 residues. V shed 0 bases, J shed 2 bases, and the junction held 4 bases outside the gene matches. In germline, CDR1 is SGHTA, CDR2 FQGNSA. The CDR3 DNA is TGTGCCAGCAGCTTAGCTTTGGGGACAGGGGCCTACGAGCAGTACTTC. Its translation: CASSLALGTGAYEQYF.

The chain couples TRBV12-3 or TRBV12-4 to TRBJ2-5; no firm D call. V was trimmed by 6 bases and J by 7 bases, leaving 12 bases between them. CDR3 size: 12 residues. This CDR3 reads CASRTLDGTQYF. CDR3 nucleotides: TGTGCCAGCAGGACCTTGGACGGGACCCAGTACTTC.

Concerning this clonotype itself: The CDR3 does not end in the conserved phenylalanine or tryptophan, so this is likely a read error. No DNA is shown, since the ends of the CDR3 on it are uncertain; the CDR3 is the one TCRdb lists. V and J are TRBV29-1 and TRBJ2-3; the table gives TRBD2 as D, unverified against the DNA. Per the germline V gene, CDR1 is SQVTM and CDR2 is ANQGSEA. The CDR3 is 15 amino acids long, termini counted. The CDR3 loop is CSVDGRAVGTETQEV.

This chain uses TRBV29-1 with TRBJ2-7; D may be TRBD1 or TRBD2 (5 bases each). The germline gives CDR1 SQVTM, CDR2 ANQGSEA. The CDR3 is 14 residues long. V lost 4 bases and J lost 4, with 17 bases in between. The CDR3 spells CSVGGQGERYEQYF. CDR3 in DNA: TGCAGCGTTGGCGGGCAGGGCGAGCGGTACGAGCAGTACTTC.

This clonotype was observed many times. This chain joins TRBV7-8 and TRBJ2-1; no firm D call. Trimming removed 0 bases at V and 5 bases at J, with 5 bases between. CDR1 and CDR2 (germline): SGHVS, FQNEAQ. The CDR3 is 13 residues long. CDR3 coding DNA: TGTGCCAGCAGCTTAGCACTAAACAATGAGCAGTTCTTC. Translation: CASSLALNNEQFF. The complete variable domain, with remaining parts taken from reference TRBV7-8 and TRBJ2-1, reads GAGVSQSPRYKVAKRGQDVALRCDPISGHVSLFWYQQALGQGPEFLTYFQNEAQLDKSGLPSDRFFAERPEGSVSTLKIQRTQQEDSAVYLCASSLALNNEQFFGPGTRLTVL.

The V and J genes are TRBV21-1 and TRBJ1-6. TRBV21-1 is termed a pseudogene. The CDR3 loop spans 14 amino acids. The CDR3 region is CASSKLGENSPLHF. CDR3 DNA: TGTGCCAGCAGCAAACTGGGAGAGAATTCACCCCTCCACTTT.

This CDR3 is CASSLDPHAGANIQYF. CDR3 DNA sequence: TGTGCCAGCAGCTTAGATCCACACGCAGGAGCGAACATTCAGTACTTC. This chain joins TRBV11-2 and TRBJ2-4, with D uncertain. Trimming took 0 bases from V and 7 from J, leaving 16 bases between them. This CDR3 comprises 16 residues. The germline CDR1 and CDR2 sequences are SGHAT and FQNNGV.

This clonotype was observed many times. The chain has TRBV6-5 and TRBJ2-6; D ambiguous. V gave up 2 bases and J gave up 0 bases, with 5 bases separating them. Germline loops: CDR1 MNHEY, CDR2 SVGAGI. The CDR3 sequence is 15 residues long. DNA of the CDR3: TGTGCCAGCAGTTACGGGGTCTCTGGGGCCAACGTCCTGACTTTC. Protein product: CASSYGVSGANVLTF.

This clonotype was seen a handful of times. The V and J genes are TRBV6-6 and TRBJ2-7; weak D call: TRBD2 (6 bases). Deletions cut 7 bases from V and 0 bases from J, with 16 bases between. There are 15 residues in the CDR3. From germline, CDR1 is MNHNY and CDR2 SVGAGI (reference sequence). CDR3 sequence: CASTARDSASYEQYF. Here the CDR3 DNA reads TGTGCCAGCACCGCCCGGGACTCTGCCTCCTACGAGCAGTACTTC.

This clonotype was counted between two and nine times. The rearrangement joins TRBV29-1 to TRBJ2-3; TRBD2 aligns across 9 bases. Germline trimming cut 7 bases from V and 5 bases from J; bases unmatched to any gene: 13. The CDR3 totals 15 residues. Per the germline V gene, CDR1 is SQVTM and CDR2 is ANQGSEA. The CDR3 DNA reads TGCAGCGGCCGGGGAGCGGGAGGCGCGAGAGATACGCAGTATTTT. Amino acids: CSGRGAGGARDTQYF.

V and J are TRBV7-9 and TRBJ2-1; no firm D call. The germline gives CDR1 SEHNR, CDR2 FQNEAQ (reference sequence). The ends were cut back, 2 bases at V and 9 bases at J, with 17 bases in the middle. This CDR3 is built from 15 residues. CDR3 coding DNA: TGTGCCAGCAGCTTAAGGAGTTCTGGCGCCATTGAGCAGTTCTTC. Its translation: CASSLRSSGAIEQFF.

This clonotype was counted only a few times. The V and J genes are TRBV28 and TRBJ2-1; 12 bases align to TRBD2. Trimming cost V 3 bases and J 9 bases; bases outside gene matches: 6. The CDR3 spans 15 residues. Germline V gene sequence: CDR1 MDHEN, CDR2 SYDVKM. The CDR3 here is CASSFLAGGPGEQFF. The CDR3 bases are TGTGCCAGCAGTTTCCTAGCGGGAGGGCCCGGTGAGCAGTTCTTC.

V is TRBV28 and J is TRBJ2-5, with D perhaps TRBD1 (7 bases). The V gene's germline CDR1 is MDHEN and CDR2 SYDVKM. The V and J ends lost 8 bases and 2 bases respectively, with 21 bases between them. The CDR3 runs to 16 residues. This CDR3 is CASSIRGRGDQETQYF. In DNA form, the CDR3 reads TGTGCCAGCTCCATCAGAGGCAGGGGGGATCAAGAGACCCAGTACTTC. Looking up the rest from reference TRBV28 and TRBJ2-5 gives the full variable domain: DVKVTQSSRYLVKRTGEKVFLECVQDMDHENMFWYRQDPGLGLRLIYFSYDVKMKEKGDIPEGYSVSREKKERFSLILESASTNQTSMYLCASSIRGRGDQETQYFGPGTRLLVL.

This clonotype was seen repeatedly, ten times or more. The CDR3 DNA reads as TGTGCCAGCACCCCTTCTGGACAGGGTATGAACACTGAAGCTTTCTTT. This sequence encodes CASTPSGQGMNTEAFF. This chain joins TRBV12-3 or TRBV12-4 and TRBJ1-1; the match to TRBD1 covers 8 bases. V dropped 7 bases and J dropped 0; count of bases not matched to a gene: 10. CDR3 length equals 16 residues.

The sample holds a few counts of this clonotype. The chain links TRBV20-1 to TRBJ1-1; D uncertain. Trimming took 2 bases from V and 0 from J, leaving 7 bases between them. The CDR3 is made up of 13 amino acids. Germline V gives CDR1 DFQATT, CDR2 SNEGSKA (reference sequence). As DNA, the CDR3 is TGCAGTGCTAGAACCCCCCTGAACACTGAAGCTTTCTTT. Amino acids: CSARTPLNTEAFF.

This clonotype was found a few times. The chain carries TRBV11-3 and TRBJ2-1; 15 nucleotides agree with TRBD2. The CDR3 runs 18 residues. V shed 7 bases and J 5 bases; nucleotides not matched to a gene: 12. Germline V CDR1 and CDR2: SGHNT, YENEEA. The CDR3 sequence: CASTPGLAGGIPDNEQFF. CDR3 DNA: TGTGCCAGCACTCCGGGACTAGCGGGAGGAATCCCAGACAATGAGCAGTTCTTC.

The sample holds many counts of this clonotype. The gene calls are TRBV28 and TRBJ1-6; D gene unclear. The V gene's germline CDR1 is MDHEN and CDR2 SYDVKM. The CDR3 covers 15 residues. Trimming left V 5 bases short and J 0 bases short, with 8 bases between. The CDR3 DNA sequence: TGTGCCAGCAGTAAACCCGGCTCCTATAATTCACCCCTCCACTTT. This encodes CASSKPGSYNSPLHF.

This chain links TRBV3-1 with TRBJ2-3, with 14 bases that match TRBD2. The CDR3 sequence is 16 residues long. The V gene's germline CDR1 is LGHDT and CDR2 YNNKEL (reference sequence). V shed 7 bases, J shed 7 bases, and the junction held 10 bases outside the gene matches. CDR3 loop: CASNRAGTSGSNTQYF. CDR3 nucleotide sequence: TGTGCCAGCAACCGGGCCGGGACTAGCGGGAGTAATACGCAGTATTTT.

V and J are TRBV6-5 and TRBJ2-3; the D gene is possibly TRBD1 (5 bases). Germline loops: CDR1 MNHEY, CDR2 SVGAGI. The V and J ends lost 2 bases and 2 bases respectively, with 11 bases between them. The CDR3 length is 15 residues. The CDR3 nucleotides are TGTGCCAGCAGTTACCGGACACCGTTCACAGATACGCAGTATTTT. It is translated as CASSYRTPFTDTQYF.